The entry below describes one T cell receptor (beta chain). Its specificity is not known. TCRdb fed the 5' RACE reads into MiXCR, producing one record per CDR3 protein. The data show 350,000 to 450,000 distinct CDR3 sequences, under 30% seen once. The data derive from a study of identical twins' blood T cells. Overall study findings and caveats: V gene usage reportedly matched far better within twin pairs than unrelated donors.

The CDR3 is made up of 14 amino acids. Looked up from germline, CDR1 is SGHAT and CDR2 is FQDESV (reference sequence). Between the trimmed V and J ends, which lost 0 bases and 3 bases, there was a span of 8 bases. The source is a woman aged 18-49 years in good health. Specimen: PBMCs. V and J are TRBV11-1 and TRBJ1-2; a weak D match, TRBD1 (6 bases). CDR3: CASSLAGGYYGYTF. The CDR3 DNA reads TGTGCCAGCAGCTTAGCAGGGGGATACTATGGCTACACCTTC.